These 14 T cell receptor beta chains were sequenced from one sample in a study of blood T cell repertoires in COVID-19. Using immunoSEQ multiplex PCR, the repertoire was profiled, and TCRdb retains in-frame clones only, with some absent. Among hundreds of thousands of clones listed, about 88% were seen once. The sequenced sample consisted of peripheral blood. The receptors originated from a man aged 65-85 years with acute or convalescent COVID-19.

The V and J genes are TRBV6-5 and TRBJ2-1, with 9 bases matching TRBD1. Germline V gene lookup returns CDR1 MNHEY and CDR2 SVGAGI. The CDR3 totals 14 residues. V dropped 6 bases and J dropped 6; count of bases not matched to a gene: 6. Here the CDR3 DNA reads TGTGCCAGCAGCCCAGGGACAGGGTTCAATGAGCAGTTCTTC. It codes for CASSPGTGFNEQFF.

The table lists this clone with a few counts. This sequence joins TRBV5-4 and TRBJ1-3, with 7 bases matching TRBD1. Germline loops: CDR1 SGHNT, CDR2 YYREEE (reference sequence). This CDR3 spans 17 amino acids. Trimming at V came to 0 bases and at J to 0 bases, leaving 6 bases not matched to a gene. CDR3 coding DNA: TGTGCCAGCAGCTTGGCAGGGGGGATCGGCTCTGGAAACACCATATATTTT. Translation gives CASSLAGGIGSGNTIYF. Drawing the rest from reference TRBV5-4 and TRBJ1-3, the complete variable domain is ETGVTQSPTHLIKTRGQQVTLRCSSQSGHNTVSWYQQALGQGPQFIFQYYREEENGRGNFPPRFSGLQFPNYSSELNVNALELDDSALYLCASSLAGGIGSGNTIYFGEGSWLTVV.

This chain links TRBV19 with TRBJ1-2, with TRBD1 matching over 7 bases. Germline V gives CDR1 LNHDA, CDR2 SQIVND (reference sequence). With V trimmed by 9 bases and J by 10 bases, 11 bases remained unmatched. The CDR3 loop spans 12 amino acids. The CDR3 loop reads CASGRRTGDYTF. The CDR3 DNA is TGTGCCAGCGGAAGAAGAACAGGGGACTACACCTTC.

This chain connects TRBV29-1 to TRBJ1-1; maybe TRBD1 (5 bases). Per the germline V gene, CDR1 is SQVTM and CDR2 is ANQGSEA. CDR3 length: 15 amino acids. The V end was cut by 7 bases, the J end by 3 bases, with 21 bases between. CDR3 protein: CSGGERVLRDTEAFF. Here the CDR3 DNA reads TGCAGCGGGGGGGAGAGGGTTTTAAGGGACACTGAAGCTTTCTTT.

The V gene is TRBV6-4, the J gene TRBJ1-4; no clear D. The germline V gene has CDR1 MRHNA and CDR2 SNTAGT. The CDR3 runs 16 residues. V was clipped by 1 base and J by 8 bases, with 17 bases between them. The CDR3 DNA sequence: TGTGCCAGCAGTGACTTTAATGGGGAGGTCCGGGAAAAACTGTTTTTT. It yields the protein CASSDFNGEVREKLFF.

CDR3 DNA: TGTGCCAGTAGTGTCGACGGGGTCTCTGGAAACACCATATATTTT. Its protein product is CASSVDGVSGNTIYF. The chain is built from TRBV19 and TRBJ1-3; D remains unclear. This CDR3 contains 15 residues. Trimming stripped 5 bases from V and 0 bases from J, with 11 bases between. Germline-derived CDR1 and CDR2 are LNHDA and SQIVND (reference sequence). Filled out from reference TRBV19 and TRBJ1-3, the complete variable domain reads DGGITQSPKYLFRKEGQNVTLSCEQNLNHDAMYWYRQDPGQGLRLIYYSQIVNDFQKGDIAEGYSVSREKKESFPLTVTSAQKNPTAFYLCASSVDGVSGNTIYFGEGSWLTVV.

This chain joins TRBV19 and TRBJ1-4, with D uncertain. The CDR3 length is 11 residues. Germline assignment: CDR1 LNHDA and CDR2 SQIVND (reference sequence). Deletions cut 3 bases from V and 10 bases from J, with 6 bases between. The CDR3 DNA reads as TGTGCCAGTAGTATCCGCGGAAAACTGTTTTTT. Amino acid sequence: CASSIRGKLFF.

The J gene is TRBJ2-1, the V gene TRBV15, with D perhaps TRBD2 (5 bases). The germline V gene encodes CDR1 LNHNV and CDR2 YYDKDF (reference sequence). The V end was cut by 1 base, the J end by 8 bases, with 12 bases between. The CDR3 extends over 14 amino acids. The CDR3 sequence is CATSRGNGRDEQFF. As DNA, the CDR3 is TGTGCCACCAGCAGAGGCAACGGGCGGGATGAGCAGTTCTTC.

The rearrangement joins TRBV29-1 to TRBJ2-5, with D hard to call. The CDR3 is made up of 13 amino acids. CDR1 is SQVTM, CDR2 ANQGSEA, per germline. Trimming took off 5 bases at V and 4 bases at J, with 14 bases between the two ends. CDR3 in DNA: TGCAGCGTTCGACTTTCGGGTGGAGAGACCCAGTACTTC. Amino acids: CSVRLSGGETQYF.

This clone was counted a single time. The rearrangement links TRBV15 to TRBJ2-2; 11 bases map to TRBD2. The CDR3 contains 16 residues. CDR1 LNHNV and CDR2 YYDKDF come from the germline V gene (reference sequence). J was trimmed by 6 bases and V by 1 base; bases with no gene match: 4. The CDR3 bases are TGTGCCACCAGCAGAGTTCTAGCGGGAGGAGCCGGGGAGCTGTTTTTT. Translating gives CATSRVLAGGAGELFF.

The chain couples TRBV5-1 to TRBJ1-5; D perhaps matches TRBD1 (5 bases). V shed 0 bases and J shed 7 bases, with 8 bases lying between them. Germline CDR1 and CDR2: SGHRS and YFSETQ. The CDR3 is 13 residues long. DNA for the CDR3: TGCGCCAGCAGCTTGGCGGGGGACCAGCCCCAGCATTTT. Translation gives CASSLAGDQPQHF.

This sequence joins TRBV20-1 and TRBJ2-3, with D hard to call. Germline loops: CDR1 DFQATT, CDR2 SNEGSKA (reference sequence). This CDR3 contains 14 residues. V lost 3 bases, J lost 0 bases, and 10 bases lay in between. CDR3: CSASLTTSTDTQYF. The DNA for the CDR3 is TGCAGTGCTAGTTTGACGACTAGCACAGATACGCAGTATTTT.

Points on this clone: It is unclear where the CDR3 begins or ends on the DNA, so no DNA is shown, and the CDR3 is as TCRdb lists it. V gene TRBV21-1 combines with J gene TRBJ2-7; no DNA check was done on the table's D call, TRBD2. TRBV21-1 is a listed pseudogene. The CDR3 has 15 amino acids, counting both end residues. CDR3: CASSKVGSGSYEQYF.

The gene calls are TRBV4-3 and TRBJ2-5, with 7 nucleotides matching TRBD2. The CDR3 is made up of 18 amino acids. Germline V gene sequence: CDR1 LGHNA, CDR2 YSLEER. The J segment lost 7 bases and the V segment lost 0 bases, leaving 17 bases of the junction unmatched. This CDR3 reads CASSQDLGLRGTWRTQYF. DNA of the CDR3: TGCGCCAGCAGCCAAGATCTAGGGTTGCGGGGGACTTGGCGGACCCAGTACTTC.